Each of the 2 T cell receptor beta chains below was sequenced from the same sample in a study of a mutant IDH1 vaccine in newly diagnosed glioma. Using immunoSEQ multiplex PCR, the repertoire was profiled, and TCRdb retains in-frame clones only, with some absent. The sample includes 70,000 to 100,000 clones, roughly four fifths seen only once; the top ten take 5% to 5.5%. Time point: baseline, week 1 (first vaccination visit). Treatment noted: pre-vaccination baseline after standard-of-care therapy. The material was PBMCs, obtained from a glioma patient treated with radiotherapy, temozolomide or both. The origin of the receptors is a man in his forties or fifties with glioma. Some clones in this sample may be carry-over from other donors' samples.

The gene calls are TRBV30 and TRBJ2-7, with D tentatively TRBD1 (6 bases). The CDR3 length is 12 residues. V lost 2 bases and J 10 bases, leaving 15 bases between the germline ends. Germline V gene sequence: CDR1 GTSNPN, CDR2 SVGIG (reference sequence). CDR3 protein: CAWSSSWTVQYF. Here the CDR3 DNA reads TGTGCCTGGAGTTCTTCTTGGACAGTACAGTACTTC.

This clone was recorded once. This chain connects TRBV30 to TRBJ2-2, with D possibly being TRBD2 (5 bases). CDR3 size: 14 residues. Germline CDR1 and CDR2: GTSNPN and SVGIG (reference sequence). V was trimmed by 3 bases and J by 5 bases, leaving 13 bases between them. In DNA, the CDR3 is TGTGCCTGGAGAGCTACTAGTGCGACCGGGGAGCTGTTTTTT. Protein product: CAWRATSATGELFF. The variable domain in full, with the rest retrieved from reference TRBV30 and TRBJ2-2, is SQTIHQWPATLVQPVGSPLSLECTVEGTSNPNLYWYRQAAGRGLQLLFYSVGIGQISSEVPQNLSASRPQDRQFILSSKKLLLSDSGFYLCAWRATSATGELFFGEGSRLTVL.